These T cell receptor beta chains were read from a single sample in a study of vaccination and CD4 T cells after COVID-19. TCRdb used MiXCR to reprocess the PCR reads, holding one entry per CDR3 protein. This repertoire shows approximately 19,000 distinct CDR3 sequences, around 45% found once; its top ten account for about 7.2%. These receptors have no identified antigens. Sequenced here: CD4+ T cells from blood, cultured in vitro, sampled after SARS-CoV-2 vaccination. Receptors were obtained from a human donor who had recovered from COVID-19. The CDR3 runs from the conserved cysteine through the conserved F or W. The D gene is left open where the match is weak. Not all rows give a size; the values are once, few, many and, for expanded clones, a class.

abundance: -
v_gene: TRBV20-1
d_gene: TRBD2
j_gene: TRBJ2-3
CDR3aa: CSAPRTSGAPDTQYF
CDR3nt: TGCAGTGCGCCCCGGACTAGCGGGGCACCAGATACGCAGTATTTT

abundance: few
v_gene: TRBV6-1
d_gene: -
j_gene: TRBJ1-1
CDR3aa: CASSRYREEWIRNTEAFF
CDR3nt: TGTGCCAGCAGTCGATACAGGGAGGAATGGATACGGAACACTGAAGCTTTCTTT

abundance: few
v_gene: TRBV7-2
d_gene: TRBD1
j_gene: TRBJ1-2
CDR3aa: CARQDRGGRVGGYTF
CDR3nt: TGTGCCAGGCAAGACAGGGGGGGACGAGTAGGAGGCTACACCTTC

abundance: -
v_gene: TRBV6-1
d_gene: -
j_gene: TRBJ2-1
CDR3aa: CASSRTSHYNEQFF
CDR3nt: TGTGCCAGCAGTAGGACATCTCACTACAATGAGCAGTTCTTC

abundance: -
v_gene: TRBV6-2/TRBV6-3
d_gene: -
j_gene: TRBJ2-7
CDR3aa: CASEVAPRYEQYF
CDR3nt: TGTGCCTCCGAGGTCGCACCGCGCTACGAGCAGTACTTC

abundance: few
v_gene: TRBV18
d_gene: -
j_gene: TRBJ1-1
CDR3aa: CASSPQQGNTEAFF
CDR3nt: TGTGCCAGCTCACCACAACAGGGGAACACTGAAGCTTTCTTT

abundance: -
v_gene: TRBV7-9
d_gene: -
j_gene: TRBJ2-1
CDR3aa: CASSLGQIGNEQFF
CDR3nt: TGTGCCAGCAGCTTAGGGCAGATCGGCAATGAGCAGTTCTTC

abundance: -
v_gene: TRBV7-8
d_gene: -
j_gene: TRBJ2-7
CDR3aa: CASSSIPGPKAGEQYF
CDR3nt: TGTGCCAGCAGCTCCATACCGGGTCCAAAGGCAGGCGAGCAGTACTTC

abundance: -
v_gene: TRBV7-8
d_gene: -
j_gene: TRBJ2-5
CDR3aa: CASSQPGRDRETQYF
CDR3nt: TGTGCCAGCAGCCAGCCGGGCAGGGATAGAGAGACCCAGTACTTC

abundance: -
v_gene: TRBV21-1
d_gene: -
j_gene: TRBJ2-1
CDR3aa: CTSLAGDEQFF
CDR3nt: TGTACCAGTCTAGCGGGAGATGAGCAGTTCTTC

abundance: -
v_gene: TRBV14
d_gene: -
j_gene: TRBJ1-1
CDR3aa: CASSQLRGAVTEAFF
CDR3nt: TGTGCCAGCAGCCAACTCAGGGGCGCAGTCACTGAAGCTTTCTTT

abundance: -
v_gene: TRBV20-1
d_gene: TRBD2
j_gene: TRBJ2-7
CDR3aa: CSAHSGRSDEQYF
CDR3nt: TGCAGTGCCCATAGCGGGAGGAGCGATGAGCAGTACTTC

abundance: -
v_gene: TRBV20-1
d_gene: TRBD1
j_gene: TRBJ1-2
CDR3aa: CSAGGQGGYYGYTF
CDR3nt: TGCAGTGCTGGCGGACAGGGGGGGTACTATGGCTACACCTTC

abundance: once
v_gene: TRBV5-1
d_gene: TRBD2
j_gene: TRBJ2-5
CDR3aa: CASSFQTSGAGGETQYF
CDR3nt: TGCGCCAGCAGCTTCCAGACTAGCGGGGCTGGAGGGGAGACCCAGTACTTC

abundance: -
v_gene: TRBV20-1
d_gene: TRBD1
j_gene: TRBJ1-1
CDR3aa: CSARQGYSEAFF
CDR3nt: TGCAGTGCGAGACAGGGTTACTCTGAAGCTTTCTTT

abundance: -
v_gene: TRBV20-1
d_gene: TRBD1
j_gene: TRBJ1-1
CDR3aa: CSAEGQANTEAFF
CDR3nt: TGCAGTGCTGAAGGACAGGCGAACACTGAAGCTTTCTTT

abundance: -
v_gene: TRBV7-2
d_gene: -
j_gene: TRBJ2-1
CDR3aa: CASSSSPAYNEQFF
CDR3nt: TGTGCCAGCAGCTCCTCCCCAGCCTACAATGAGCAGTTCTTC

abundance: -
v_gene: TRBV10-3
d_gene: TRBD2
j_gene: TRBJ2-1
CDR3aa: CAITPLAGAHEQFF
CDR3nt: TGTGCCATCACCCCACTAGCGGGAGCTCACGAGCAGTTCTTC

abundance: medium-sized
v_gene: TRBV6-1
d_gene: -
j_gene: TRBJ1-6
CDR3aa: CASSEVWRNSPLHF
CDR3nt: TGTGCCAGCAGTGAAGTCTGGAGGAATTCACCCCTCCACTTT

abundance: -
v_gene: TRBV12-3/TRBV12-4
d_gene: TRBD1
j_gene: TRBJ1-3
CDR3aa: CASSSDRGDTIYF
CDR3nt: TGTGCCAGCAGTTCCGACAGGGGGGACACCATATATTTT

abundance: -
v_gene: TRBV20-1
d_gene: -
j_gene: TRBJ1-1
CDR3aa: CSARPGPMNTEAFF
CDR3nt: TGCAGTGCTAGACCGGGACCCATGAACACTGAAGCTTTCTTT

abundance: -
v_gene: TRBV7-9
d_gene: -
j_gene: TRBJ2-1
CDR3aa: CASSRTTGNEQFF
CDR3nt: TGTGCCAGCAGCCGGACAACGGGGAATGAGCAGTTCTTC

abundance: few
v_gene: TRBV20-1
d_gene: -
j_gene: TRBJ1-5
CDR3aa: CSATIGEKPQHF
CDR3nt: TGCAGTGCTACGATAGGAGAAAAGCCCCAGCATTTT

abundance: -
v_gene: TRBV29-1
d_gene: -
j_gene: TRBJ2-2
CDR3aa: CSVSTANTGELFF
CDR3nt: TGCAGCGTCTCAACGGCGAACACCGGGGAGCTGTTTTTT

abundance: -
v_gene: TRBV5-4
d_gene: TRBD1
j_gene: TRBJ2-7
CDR3aa: CASSSRTGYEQYF
CDR3nt: TGTGCCAGCAGCTCTCGGACAGGCTACGAGCAGTACTTC

abundance: few
v_gene: TRBV21-1
d_gene: -
j_gene: TRBJ1-5
CDR3aa: CASSKESAHSNQPQHF
CDR3nt: TGTGCCAGCAGCAAAGAGTCAGCCCATAGCAATCAGCCCCAGCATTTT

abundance: -
v_gene: TRBV29-1
d_gene: -
j_gene: TRBJ2-3
CDR3aa: CSVGFSYADTQYF
CDR3nt: TGCAGCGTTGGCTTCTCATACGCAGATACGCAGTATTTT

abundance: few
v_gene: TRBV6-4
d_gene: TRBD1
j_gene: TRBJ2-3
CDR3aa: CASSDSRQGGDTQYF
CDR3nt: TGTGCCAGCAGTGACTCCCGACAGGGGGGAGATACGCAGTATTTT

abundance: -
v_gene: TRBV18
d_gene: TRBD1
j_gene: TRBJ1-2
CDR3aa: CASSPELGTGKGYTF
CDR3nt: TGTGCCAGCTCACCAGAACTCGGGACAGGGAAGGGCTACACCTTC

abundance: -
v_gene: TRBV12-3/TRBV12-4
d_gene: TRBD1
j_gene: TRBJ1-1
CDR3aa: CASSLSAGGTEAFF
CDR3nt: TGTGCCAGCAGTTTAAGTGCAGGGGGGACTGAAGCTTTCTTT

abundance: -
v_gene: TRBV20-1
d_gene: -
j_gene: TRBJ2-7
CDR3aa: CSARGNTAYEQYF
CDR3nt: TGCAGTGCTAGAGGAAACACAGCGTACGAGCAGTACTTC

abundance: -
v_gene: TRBV9
d_gene: TRBD1
j_gene: TRBJ1-1
CDR3aa: CASSVVGDRGFGTEAFF
CDR3nt: TGTGCCAGCAGCGTAGTAGGGGACAGGGGATTCGGCACTGAAGCTTTCTTT

abundance: few
v_gene: TRBV21-1
d_gene: -
j_gene: TRBJ1-5
CDR3aa: CASSKRRLHLMGNQPQHF
CDR3nt: TGTGCCAGCAGCAAAAGGCGGCTTCACCTGATGGGCAATCAGCCCCAGCATTTT

abundance: -
v_gene: TRBV6-1
d_gene: TRBD1
j_gene: TRBJ1-2
CDR3aa: CASDRDRFWYGYTF
CDR3nt: TGTGCCTCCGACCGGGACAGGTTTTGGTATGGCTACACCTTC

abundance: medium-sized
v_gene: TRBV20-1
d_gene: -
j_gene: TRBJ1-1
CDR3aa: CSARRASEAFF
CDR3nt: TGCAGTGCTAGACGGGCGTCTGAAGCTTTCTTT

abundance: -
v_gene: TRBV6-2/TRBV6-3
d_gene: -
j_gene: TRBJ1-1
CDR3aa: CASSYFRVRGNTEAFF
CDR3nt: TGTGCCAGCAGTTACTTCAGGGTCCGCGGGAACACTGAAGCTTTCTTT

abundance: few
v_gene: TRBV12-3/TRBV12-4
d_gene: -
j_gene: TRBJ1-2
CDR3aa: CASSFRLYGYTF
CDR3nt: TGTGCCAGCAGTTTCCGGTTATATGGCTACACCTTC

abundance: -
v_gene: TRBV19
d_gene: -
j_gene: TRBJ2-3
CDR3aa: CASSMSTDTQYF
CDR3nt: TGTGCCAGTAGTATGAGCACAGATACGCAGTATTTT

abundance: -
v_gene: TRBV6-2/TRBV6-3
d_gene: TRBD1
j_gene: TRBJ2-5
CDR3aa: CASGEQGRETQYF
CDR3nt: TGTGCCAGCGGAGAACAGGGGCGAGAGACCCAGTACTTC

abundance: -
v_gene: TRBV20-1
d_gene: -
j_gene: TRBJ1-3
CDR3aa: CSARDQTSGNTIYF
CDR3nt: TGCAGTGCTAGAGATCAGACAAGTGGAAACACCATATATTTT

abundance: few
v_gene: TRBV7-6
d_gene: TRBD1
j_gene: TRBJ1-1
CDR3aa: CASSLGTGRNTEAFF
CDR3nt: TGTGCCAGCAGCTTAGGGACAGGGCGAAACACTGAAGCTTTCTTT

abundance: -
v_gene: TRBV20-1
d_gene: -
j_gene: TRBJ2-7
CDR3aa: CSARTAPRSSYEQYF
CDR3nt: TGCAGTGCTAGGACAGCCCCACGGAGCTCCTACGAGCAGTACTTC

abundance: -
v_gene: TRBV15
d_gene: -
j_gene: TRBJ1-1
CDR3aa: CATSRDYPGVNTEAFF
CDR3nt: TGTGCCACCAGCAGAGACTATCCGGGGGTGAACACTGAAGCTTTCTTT

abundance: -
v_gene: TRBV6-5
d_gene: TRBD1
j_gene: TRBJ1-1
CDR3aa: CASSYRRQGNTEAFF
CDR3nt: TGTGCCAGCAGTTACCGGAGACAGGGGAACACTGAAGCTTTCTTT

abundance: -
v_gene: TRBV19
d_gene: TRBD1
j_gene: TRBJ2-5
CDR3aa: CASSPQTGPQTQYF
CDR3nt: TGTGCCAGTAGTCCTCAGACAGGGCCCCAGACCCAGTACTTC

abundance: -
v_gene: TRBV10-1
d_gene: TRBD2
j_gene: TRBJ2-7
CDR3aa: CASSTGTSFLTGLEQYF
CDR3nt: TGCGCCAGCAGTACCGGGACTAGCTTTCTTACCGGCCTCGAGCAGTACTTC

abundance: few
v_gene: TRBV19
d_gene: -
j_gene: TRBJ1-1
CDR3aa: CASSFRGWDTEAFF
CDR3nt: TGTGCCAGTAGTTTCAGGGGATGGGACACTGAAGCTTTCTTT

abundance: few
v_gene: TRBV6-5
d_gene: -
j_gene: TRBJ1-2
CDR3aa: CASSLRVNYGYTF
CDR3nt: TGTGCCAGCAGTTTGAGGGTTAACTATGGCTACACCTTC

abundance: -
v_gene: TRBV7-2
d_gene: -
j_gene: TRBJ2-3
CDR3aa: CASSLDPGGTDTQYF
CDR3nt: TGTGCCAGCAGCTTAGATCCAGGTGGGACAGATACGCAGTATTTT

abundance: -
v_gene: TRBV7-3
d_gene: TRBD2
j_gene: TRBJ2-1
CDR3aa: CASSLGREASEQFF
CDR3nt: TGTGCCAGCAGCTTAGGGCGGGAGGCATCTGAGCAGTTCTTC

abundance: -
v_gene: TRBV20-1
d_gene: -
j_gene: TRBJ2-7
CDR3aa: CSARDLARTYEQYF
CDR3nt: TGCAGTGCTAGAGACCTAGCGAGAACCTACGAGCAGTACTTC

abundance: -
v_gene: TRBV20-1
d_gene: -
j_gene: TRBJ2-1
CDR3aa: CSAATGISYNEQFF
CDR3nt: TGCAGTGCGGCGACAGGAATCTCCTACAATGAGCAGTTCTTC

abundance: -
v_gene: TRBV19
d_gene: -
j_gene: TRBJ2-1
CDR3aa: CASSIGRYNEQFF
CDR3nt: TGTGCCAGTAGTATCGGCAGGTACAATGAGCAGTTCTTC

abundance: -
v_gene: TRBV6-5
d_gene: -
j_gene: TRBJ2-7
CDR3aa: CASSFNYEQYF
CDR3nt: TGTGCCAGCAGTTTCAACTACGAGCAGTACTTC